This T cell receptor beta chain was retrieved from a study of blood T cell repertoires in COVID-19. Whole-study context: Donors in the United States, Italy and Spain gave samples during acute or convalescent COVID-19. PBMCs, B-cell-depleted T cells, or T cells were the source of the cDNA or gDNA that made up the material.

Germline V gives CDR1 MGHRA, CDR2 YSYEKL. The CDR3 has 15 residues. V was shortened by 4 bases and J by 10 bases, with 20 bases between the two germline ends. A Seattle source enrolled patients during active infection and followed them longitudinally. The authors' processing: Counts of nucleated cells, estimated from reference gene primer amplification, were obtained. Assay used: immunoSEQ multiplex PCR; TCRdb lists only in-frame clones, some missing. V, J and clone size derive from that table, while D and trimming were established from the DNA sequence. This sample has under 200,000 clones, with approximately 81% found just once.

This chain connects TRBV4-1 to TRBJ2-1, with D possibly TRBD2 on 6 matching bases. The sample was peripheral blood. The source of this sequence is a woman between 55 and 75 years old with COVID-19, enrolled during active disease. The CDR3 sequence: CASSPHQASVGEQFF. The CDR3 DNA sequence: TGCGCCAGCAGCCCTCATCAAGCTAGCGTGGGCGAGCAGTTCTTC.